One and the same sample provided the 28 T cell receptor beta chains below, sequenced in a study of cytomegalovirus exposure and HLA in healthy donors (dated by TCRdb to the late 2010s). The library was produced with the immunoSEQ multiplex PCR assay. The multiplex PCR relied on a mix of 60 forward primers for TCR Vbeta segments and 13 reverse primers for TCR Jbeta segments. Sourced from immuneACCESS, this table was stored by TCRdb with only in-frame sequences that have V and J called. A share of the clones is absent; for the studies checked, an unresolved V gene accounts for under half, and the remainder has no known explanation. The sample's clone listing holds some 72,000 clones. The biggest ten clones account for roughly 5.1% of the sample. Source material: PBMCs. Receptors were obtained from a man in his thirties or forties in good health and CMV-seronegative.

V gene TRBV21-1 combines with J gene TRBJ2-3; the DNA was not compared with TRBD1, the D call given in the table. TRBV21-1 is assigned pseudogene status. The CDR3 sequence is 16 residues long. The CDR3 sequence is CASGRVLGRGTDTQYF. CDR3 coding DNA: TGTGCCAGCGGGCGGGTATTGGGCAGGGGGACAGATACGCAGTATTTT.

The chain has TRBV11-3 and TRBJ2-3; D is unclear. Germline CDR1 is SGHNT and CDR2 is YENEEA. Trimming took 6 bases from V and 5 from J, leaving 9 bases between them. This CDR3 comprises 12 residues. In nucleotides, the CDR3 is TGTGCCAGCAGATCAGGTGAAGATACGCAGTATTTT. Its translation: CASRSGEDTQYF. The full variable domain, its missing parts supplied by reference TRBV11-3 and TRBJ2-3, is EAGVVQSPRYKIIEKKQPVAFWCNPISGHNTLYWYLQNLGQGPELLIRYENEEAVDDSQLPKDRFSAERLKGVDSTLKIQPAELGDSAVYLCASRSGEDTQYFGPGTRLTVL.

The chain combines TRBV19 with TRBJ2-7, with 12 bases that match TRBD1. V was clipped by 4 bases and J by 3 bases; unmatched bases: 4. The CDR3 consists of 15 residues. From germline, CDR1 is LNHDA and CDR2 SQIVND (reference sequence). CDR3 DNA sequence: TGTGCCAGTAGTACGGGACAGGGGGCTTTCTACGAGCAGTACTTC. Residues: CASSTGQGAFYEQYF.

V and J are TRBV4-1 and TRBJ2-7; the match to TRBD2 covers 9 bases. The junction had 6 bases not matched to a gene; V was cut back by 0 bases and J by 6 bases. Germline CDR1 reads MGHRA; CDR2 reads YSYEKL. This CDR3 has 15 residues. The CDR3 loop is CASSQDGREGREQYF. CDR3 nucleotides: TGCGCCAGCAGCCAAGATGGGCGGGAGGGCCGCGAGCAGTACTTC.

The CDR3 nucleotides read TGCGCCAGCGGACTAACCGGGACAGGGAGGGATGAAAAACTGTTTTTT. It encodes CASGLTGTGRDEKLFF. The V call is TRBV4-1, the J call TRBJ1-4, with TRBD1 matching 9 bases. Germline trimming cut 8 bases from V and 6 bases from J; bases unmatched to any gene: 13. The CDR3 has 16 amino acids. Germline V gives CDR1 MGHRA, CDR2 YSYEKL.

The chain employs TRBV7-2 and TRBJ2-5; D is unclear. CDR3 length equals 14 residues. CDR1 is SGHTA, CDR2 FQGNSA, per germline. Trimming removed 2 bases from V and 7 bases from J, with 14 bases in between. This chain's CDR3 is CASSLSPSWATQYF. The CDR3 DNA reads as TGTGCCAGCAGCTTAAGTCCCTCGTGGGCGACCCAGTACTTC.

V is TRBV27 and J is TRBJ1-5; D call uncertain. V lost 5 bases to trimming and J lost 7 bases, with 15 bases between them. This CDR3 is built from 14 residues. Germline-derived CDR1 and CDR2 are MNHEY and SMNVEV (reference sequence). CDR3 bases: TGTGCCAGCAGTCTCAACACGGGAGTACAGCCCCAGCATTTT. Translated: CASSLNTGVQPQHF.

The CDR3 DNA sequence: TGTGCCAGTAGTATAGTCCTCGGGACAGGGGATGGCTACACCTTC. This encodes CASSIVLGTGDGYTF. The genes are TRBV19 and TRBJ1-2; 10 bases are shared with TRBD1. Germline V gives CDR1 LNHDA, CDR2 SQIVND (reference sequence). CDR3 length equals 15 residues. V shed 1 base, J shed 6 bases, and the junction held 5 bases outside the gene matches.

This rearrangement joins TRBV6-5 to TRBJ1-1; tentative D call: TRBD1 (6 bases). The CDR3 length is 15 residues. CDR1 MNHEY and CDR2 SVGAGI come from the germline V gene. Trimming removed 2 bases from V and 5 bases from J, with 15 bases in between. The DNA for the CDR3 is TGTGCCAGCAGTTACCTACGGACAACAGGGACTGAAGCTTTCTTT. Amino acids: CASSYLRTTGTEAFF.

In DNA, the CDR3 is TGTGCCAGCAGCTTAGGATGGGAGGGAGGGCCGGGAGAGCAGTTCTTC. Protein sequence: CASSLGWEGGPGEQFF. The V call is TRBV11-3, the J call TRBJ2-1; 7 bases match TRBD2. The junction had 13 bases not matched to a gene; V was cut back by 1 base and J by 10 bases. The CDR3 runs to 16 residues. Per the germline V gene, CDR1 is SGHNT and CDR2 is YENEEA.

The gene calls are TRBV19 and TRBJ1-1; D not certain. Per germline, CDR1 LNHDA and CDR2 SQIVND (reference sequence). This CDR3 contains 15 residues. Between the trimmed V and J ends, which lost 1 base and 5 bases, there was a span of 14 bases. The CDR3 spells CASSIAPGDLTEAFF. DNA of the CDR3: TGTGCCAGTAGTATAGCCCCCGGAGATCTGACTGAAGCTTTCTTT.

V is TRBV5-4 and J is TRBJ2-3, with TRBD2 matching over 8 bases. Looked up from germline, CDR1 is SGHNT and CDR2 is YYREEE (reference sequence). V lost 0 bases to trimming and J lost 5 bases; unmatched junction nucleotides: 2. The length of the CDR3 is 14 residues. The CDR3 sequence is CASSLAGGGDTQYF. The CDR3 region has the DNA TGTGCCAGCAGCTTGGCCGGGGGGGGAGATACGCAGTATTTT.

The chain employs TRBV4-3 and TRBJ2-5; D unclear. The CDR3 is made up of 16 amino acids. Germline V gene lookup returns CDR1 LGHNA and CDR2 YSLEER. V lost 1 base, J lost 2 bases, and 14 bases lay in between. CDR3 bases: TGCGCCAGCAGCCAAGGGGTAAACCAGGTGCAAGAGACCCAGTACTTC. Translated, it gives CASSQGVNQVQETQYF.

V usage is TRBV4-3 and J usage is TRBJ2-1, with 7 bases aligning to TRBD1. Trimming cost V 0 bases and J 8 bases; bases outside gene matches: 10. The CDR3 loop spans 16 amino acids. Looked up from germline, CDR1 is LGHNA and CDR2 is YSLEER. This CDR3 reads CASSQEVIVGGYEQFF. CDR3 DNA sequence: TGCGCCAGCAGCCAAGAAGTAATAGTAGGGGGCTATGAGCAGTTCTTC.

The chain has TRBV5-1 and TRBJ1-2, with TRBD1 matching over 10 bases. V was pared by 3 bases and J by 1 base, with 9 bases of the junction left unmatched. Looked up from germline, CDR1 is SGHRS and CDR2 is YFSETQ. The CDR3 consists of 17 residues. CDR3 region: CASSSRGTGEFNYGYTF. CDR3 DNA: TGCGCCAGCAGCTCCAGGGGGACAGGGGAATTTAACTATGGCTACACCTTC.

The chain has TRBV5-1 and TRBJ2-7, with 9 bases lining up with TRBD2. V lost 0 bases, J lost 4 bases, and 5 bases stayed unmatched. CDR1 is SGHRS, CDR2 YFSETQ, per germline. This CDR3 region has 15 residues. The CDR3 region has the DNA TGCGCCAGCAGCTTGGGGCTAGCGGGAATGTACGAGCAGTACTTC. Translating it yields CASSLGLAGMYEQYF. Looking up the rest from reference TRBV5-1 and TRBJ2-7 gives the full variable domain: KAGVTQTPRYLIKTRGQQVTLSCSPISGHRSVSWYQQTPGQGLQFLFEYFSETQRNKGNFPGRFSGRQFSNSRSEMNVSTLELGDSALYLCASSLGLAGMYEQYFGPGTRLTVT.

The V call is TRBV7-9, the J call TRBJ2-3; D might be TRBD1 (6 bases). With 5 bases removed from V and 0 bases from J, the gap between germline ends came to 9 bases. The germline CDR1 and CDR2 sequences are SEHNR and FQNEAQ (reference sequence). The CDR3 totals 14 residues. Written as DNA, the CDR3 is TGTGCCAGCAGCGACAGGCTAAGCACAGATACGCAGTATTTT. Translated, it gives CASSDRLSTDTQYF.

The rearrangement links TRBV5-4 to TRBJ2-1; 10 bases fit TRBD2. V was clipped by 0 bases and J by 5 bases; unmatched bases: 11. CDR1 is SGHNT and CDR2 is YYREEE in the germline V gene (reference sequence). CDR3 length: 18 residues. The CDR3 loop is CASSLGGAGGGSDNEQFF. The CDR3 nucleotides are TGTGCCAGCAGCTTGGGGGGAGCGGGAGGGGGGTCCGACAATGAGCAGTTCTTC.

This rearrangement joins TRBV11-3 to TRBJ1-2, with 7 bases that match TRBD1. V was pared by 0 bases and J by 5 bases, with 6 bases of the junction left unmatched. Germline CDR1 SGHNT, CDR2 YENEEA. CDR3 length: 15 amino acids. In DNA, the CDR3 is TGTGCCAGCAGCTTAGAGGCAGGGGGGCCATATGGCTACACCTTC. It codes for CASSLEAGGPYGYTF.

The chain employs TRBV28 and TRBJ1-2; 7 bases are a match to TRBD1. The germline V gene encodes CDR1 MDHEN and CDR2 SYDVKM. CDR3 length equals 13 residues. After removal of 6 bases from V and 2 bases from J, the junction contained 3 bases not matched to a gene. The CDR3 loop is CASRQGQNYGYTF. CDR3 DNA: TGTGCCAGCAGGCAGGGACAGAACTATGGCTACACCTTC.

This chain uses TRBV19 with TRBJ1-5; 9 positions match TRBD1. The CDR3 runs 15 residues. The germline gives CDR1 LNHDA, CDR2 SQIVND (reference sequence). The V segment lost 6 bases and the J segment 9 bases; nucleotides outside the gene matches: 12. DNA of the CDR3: TGTGCCAGTAGCCGAGGGGGACAGGGAGTTTGGCCCCAGCATTTT. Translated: CASSRGGQGVWPQHF.

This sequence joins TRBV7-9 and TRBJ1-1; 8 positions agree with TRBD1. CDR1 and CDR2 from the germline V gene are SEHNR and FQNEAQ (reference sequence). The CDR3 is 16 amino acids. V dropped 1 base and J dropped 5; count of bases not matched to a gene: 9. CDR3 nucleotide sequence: TGTGCCAGCAGCTTAGGGATACAGACAGGGGAGACTGAAGCTTTCTTT. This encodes CASSLGIQTGETEAFF.

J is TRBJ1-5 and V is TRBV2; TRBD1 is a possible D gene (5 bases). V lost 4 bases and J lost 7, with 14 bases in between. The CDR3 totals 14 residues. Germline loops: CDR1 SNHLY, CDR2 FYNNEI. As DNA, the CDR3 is TGTGCCAGCAGTGTAGAGTCGGGGGGACAGCCCCAGCATTTT. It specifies CASSVESGGQPQHF.

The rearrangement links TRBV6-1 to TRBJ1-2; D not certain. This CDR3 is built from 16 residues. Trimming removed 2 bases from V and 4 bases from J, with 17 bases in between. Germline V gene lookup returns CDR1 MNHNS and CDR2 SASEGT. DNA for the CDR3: TGTGCCAGCAGTGAATTGGCACCCAGGATTTTCTATGGCTACACCTTC. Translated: CASSELAPRIFYGYTF.

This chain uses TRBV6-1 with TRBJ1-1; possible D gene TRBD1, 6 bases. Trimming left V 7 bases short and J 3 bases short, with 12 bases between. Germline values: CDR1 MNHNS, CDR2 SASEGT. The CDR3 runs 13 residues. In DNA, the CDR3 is TGTGCCAGCACCCTCACAGGGTACACTGAAGCTTTCTTT. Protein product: CASTLTGYTEAFF.

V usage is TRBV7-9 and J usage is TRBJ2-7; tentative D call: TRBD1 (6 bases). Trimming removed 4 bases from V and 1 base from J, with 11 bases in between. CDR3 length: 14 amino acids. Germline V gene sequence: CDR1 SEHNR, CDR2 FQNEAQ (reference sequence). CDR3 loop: CASSSIRGSYEQYF. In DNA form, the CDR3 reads TGTGCCAGCAGCTCAATCAGGGGTTCCTACGAGCAGTACTTC.

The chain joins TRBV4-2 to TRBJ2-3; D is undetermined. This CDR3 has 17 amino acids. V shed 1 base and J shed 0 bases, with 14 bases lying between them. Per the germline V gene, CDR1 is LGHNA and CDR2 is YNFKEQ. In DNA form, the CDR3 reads TGTGCCAGCAGCCAAGTTCACTACGGTCTTAGCACAGATACGCAGTATTTT. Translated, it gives CASSQVHYGLSTDTQYF.

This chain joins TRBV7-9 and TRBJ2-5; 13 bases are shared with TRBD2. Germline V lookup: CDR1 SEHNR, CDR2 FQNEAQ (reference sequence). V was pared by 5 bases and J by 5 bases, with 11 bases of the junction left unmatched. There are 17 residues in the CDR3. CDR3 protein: CASSTHRLAGGSETQYF. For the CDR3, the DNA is TGTGCCAGCAGCACCCATCGACTAGCGGGAGGCTCGGAGACCCAGTACTTC.